This entry features one T cell receptor beta chain sequence. Its target is unknown. Trimming removed 1 base from V and 5 bases from J, with 12 bases in between. CDR3 length: 14 amino acids. Germline V lookup: CDR1 MGHRA, CDR2 YSYEKL. This entry comes from a study of post-analysis software for immune sequencing data. Study-wide results and caveats: TRBV segments more frequent in patients than in controls numbered a few and included TRBV5-6, TRBV5-1 and TRBV20-1. Significantly lower normalized Chao1 diversity was found in patients with multiple sclerosis relative to controls.

The authors incorporated unique molecular identifiers into the TCR beta cDNA libraries. Researchers reported 400,000 to 550,000 cDNA molecules coming from approximately 0.91 to 9.4 million T cells. MiXCR, applied by TCRdb to the PCR reads, yields one record per CDR3 protein. This table has 750,000 to 950,000 distinct CDR3 sequences, roughly 50% appearing once. The V and J genes are TRBV4-1 and TRBJ2-7, with D uncertain. Sequenced input: blood. This TCR was recovered from a girl aged 10 to 17 with multiple sclerosis. CDR3 coding DNA: TGCGCCAGCAGCCAAGTTACCAGTCTGGACGAGCAGTACTTC. Translated, it gives CASSQVTSLDEQYF.